The source of this TCR beta chain is a study of cytomegalovirus exposure and HLA in healthy donors (dated by TCRdb to the late 2010s). In the study overall: An earlier analysis of approximately 640 of the donors reported approximately 290 Gb of sequence data and approximately 110 million unique TCR beta sequences from about 200 million T cells. The study aimed to test whether cataloging public T cell receptors could reveal signatures of past pathogen exposure. High-throughput TCR immunosequencing, statistical association of individual TCRs with disease status, and machine learning were combined to predict cytomegalovirus infection status. HLA typing covered class I and class II loci at four-digit resolution. In addition to the first cohort of approximately 670 subjects, a separate validation cohort of 120 different subjects was used. To decide whether each TCR beta V gene segment behaved as functional or pseudogenic, an earlier analysis of nearly 600 of the donors relied on high-throughput TCR beta sequencing. Genome-wide SNP genotypes for about 60% of the roughly 700 donors were used in a later genetic analysis, which treated that subset as a discovery cohort. The study used immunosequencing to profile the T cell repertoires of some 600 subjects and linked those repertoires to cytomegalovirus serostatus. About five DR-DQ haplotypes were treated as single units for association and clustering because of strong linkage in the cohort. Every repertoire in the discovery cohort had been generated on one and the same sequencing platform. In a later analysis, previously published TCR beta repertoires from 666 donors were re-analyzed and high-resolution HLA genotyping was added so that TCR occurrence patterns could be studied. Donor age, sex, ethnicity and CMV serostatus were compiled alongside the repertoire data. Approximately 330 gigabases of sequencing data and about 92 million unique TCR sequences made up an early release that covered approximately 620 HLA-typed donors. The number of typed donors differed by locus: roughly 629-630 for A, B, C, DRB1 and DQB1; about 520 for DQA1; 606 for DPA1; and around 470 for DPB1. The later analysis used no new phenotypic data to find candidate immune exposures, relying instead on TCR beta sequences and their occurrence across donors. The genetic ancestry cluster associated with self-reported Caucasian donors included about 81% of the roughly 410 genotyped donors. Among some 400 genotyped donors of the cohort, an average of around 250,000 unique TCR beta nucleotide sequences was sequenced per donor, of which about 18% were non-productive.

The cohort comprised fewer than 750 healthy bone marrow donors. Cohort members were all nominally healthy when sampled, although unrecorded immune exposures were likely present. The donor tested CMV seronegative, placing the donor among the 350 to 400 seronegative members of the cohort. Every donor gave a peripheral blood sample, and the peripheral blood mononuclear cells from that sample were used for TCR beta sequencing. The Qiagen DNeasy Blood Extraction Kit was used to extract genomic DNA from the blood cell samples. Looking up the germline V gene (reference sequence) yields CDR1 MNHEY and CDR2 SMNVEV. V is trimmed back by 3 bases and J by 10 bases, and the junction contains 6 bases that no gene match accounts for. From cysteine to phenylalanine, the CDR3 is 14 amino acids long. Just CDR3 DNA is preserved here, 42 bases in frame from base 1. About this clone itself: The antigen it recognizes is unknown. There are no base qualities to consult, and no much larger clone falls within one base.

Library generation was performed with the immunoSEQ multiplex PCR assay. The multiplex PCR relied on a mix of 60 forward primers for TCR Vbeta segments and 13 reverse primers for TCR Jbeta segments. A multiplex PCR assay on genomic DNA amplified the CDR3 region of rearranged TCR beta genes. The Illumina HiSeq System was used to sequence the amplified TCR beta libraries as 87-base-pair reads. For the original study's pipeline: In a later analysis, tens of millions of unique TCR beta chains were counted across the approximately 620 repertoires, and roughly 11 million of these chains were shared by at least two donors. To remove PCR and sequencing errors, raw reads were error-corrected and collapsed into unique sequences using a nearest-neighbor algorithm that merged closely related sequences. Alignment of CDR3 sequences to IMGT reference sequences was used to assign V, D and J gene segments. For a sequence to be retained, at least a six-nucleotide match to both a V gene segment and a J gene segment was required. A rearrangement counted as productive if the CDR3 had no stop codons and remained in frame with V and J, and every other rearrangement counted as non-productive. Following IMGT convention, CDR3 was defined as the stretch from the second conserved V-encoded cysteine to the conserved J-encoded phenylalanine. The earlier analysis of 550 to 650 of the donors excluded any sequence lacking an unambiguous match to a single V gene segment. An earlier analysis of fewer than 650 of the donors classified V segments as functional when productive rearrangements were above 56.7% and as segregating when the standard deviation between donors was above 5%. A statistical classification framework was built for diagnosing cytomegalovirus status from the catalog of TCR beta chain sequences. A later analysis assigned V and J genes by comparing TCR nucleotide sequences with IMGT/GENE-DB human TR gene sequences. The TCRdist pipeline was used in a later analysis to assign CDR3 sequences and most-parsimonious VDJ recombination scenarios. In a later analysis, every TCR beta chain was defined by the combination of its CDR3 amino acid sequence and its V-gene family, and reads without a unique V-gene family were dropped. To address suspected cross-contamination and a sequencing artifact, a later analysis removed roughly 640 highly shared, low-generation-probability nucleotide sequences. A later analysis calculated a clonal expansion index for each public chain from normalized within-repertoire ranks of inferred template counts. In a later analysis, generation probabilities were computed using a VDJ recombination model fitted to out-of-frame rearrangements, and the results were checked against IGoR. In a later analysis, hypergeometric tests were used to score TCR-TCR, TCR-HLA and TCR-CMV co-occurrence, with a repertoire-size bias correction applied to TCR pairs. A later analysis estimated false discovery rates by permuting HLA or CMV assignments 20 times. In a later analysis, co-occurring TCRs were grouped with DBSCAN, and TCRdist sequence similarity was added when clustering was performed within HLA-allele-positive subsets. Repertoires with fewer than 30,000 or more than 120,000 public chains were left out of co-occurrence clustering, as were about 5 repertoires with anomalous nucleotide sharing. This immuneACCESS table, as held by TCRdb, lists in-frame sequences with V and J called but not all clones. Of the missing ones, under half trace to an unresolved V gene in checked studies; the others have no known cause. V and J calls and clone size follow that table, whereas D and trimming were derived from the DNA. The sample has about 110,000 clones on record, about four fifths of them singletons. The biggest ten clones account for roughly 2% of the sample.

The paper as a whole reports these results and caveats: For the cohort, immune exposure information was limited to CMV serostatus. The cohort was sequenced for TCR beta chains only, and without alpha or paired-chain data the features that could be detected were limited. A later analysis found that TCR association rates varied across HLA loci, with DRB1 alleles showing the most associated TCRs and HLA-C alleles the fewest. Because counts were too low, about 18 rarely observed V segments, including chromosome 9 orphons, were left out of the earlier analysis of a few hundred of the donors. The study gave a list of some 150 TCR beta chains associated with cytomegalovirus. A few of the identified cytomegalovirus-associated TCR beta chains were confirmed in vitro to be specific for cytomegalovirus antigens. An earlier analysis of around 540 of the donors showed that most TCR beta V segments appeared in productive rearrangements either about 87% or about 30% of the time, which broadly matched IMGT annotations. A further reported finding was that TCR beta sequences accurately predicted the HLA-A and HLA-B alleles for most subjects in the first cohort. Strong co-occurrence of HLA alleles, especially DR and DQ, made assigning TCR associations to individual alleles difficult. The classifier was reported to diagnose cytomegalovirus status with high specificity and sensitivity in both the original cohort and the validation cohort. In a later genetic analysis, fewer N-insertions in productive TCRs were reported among donors in an Asian-associated ancestry cluster than the roughly 710-donor mean. A cluster of highly shared sequence variants was judged likely to represent a technical artifact of the sequencing pipeline. Because the 87-base-pair reads could not distinguish some IMGT-functional V segments, including TRBV6-2 and TRBV6-3, those segments were excluded. HLA typing was unavailable for some donors at each locus, so association tests used only the typed subset. According to a later analysis, parvovirus B19, influenza, CMV and Epstein-Barr virus appeared linked to several top co-occurrence clusters. According to a later analysis, most CMV-associated TCR beta chains appeared to be HLA-restricted, and the HLA associations seemed to be driven largely by CMV exposure. Most TCR sequences were seen in very few donors, while some public TCRs were found in many individuals. The authors suggested that the approach could potentially be generalized to other disease states and immunological phenotypes. A later genetic analysis associated a missense DCLRE1C variant with V-gene and J-gene trimming of TCR beta chains, and an independent cohort replicated the association. The presence/absence analyses assumed that sequencing depth was roughly uniform across donors, and that assumption may not be true. In a later analysis, HLA-associated TCR beta chains showed more clonal expansion and lower generation probabilities than non-associated chains that were equally common. A later analysis associated approximately 17,000 TCR beta sequences with specific HLA alleles at a false discovery rate of 0.05. Correlated functional status among segregating V segments might be attributable to linkage disequilibrium, but an unknown experimental factor could not be ruled out.

The specimen sequenced was PBMCs. The clonotype originates from a woman aged 25 to 39 in good health and CMV-seronegative. The chain employs TRBV27 and TRBJ1-4, and TRBD1 matches 9 of the central bases. The CDR3 region: CASSLGQGEGKLFF. The nucleotide sequence is TGTGCCAGCAGTTTGGGACAGGGAGAAGGAAAACTGTTTTTT.